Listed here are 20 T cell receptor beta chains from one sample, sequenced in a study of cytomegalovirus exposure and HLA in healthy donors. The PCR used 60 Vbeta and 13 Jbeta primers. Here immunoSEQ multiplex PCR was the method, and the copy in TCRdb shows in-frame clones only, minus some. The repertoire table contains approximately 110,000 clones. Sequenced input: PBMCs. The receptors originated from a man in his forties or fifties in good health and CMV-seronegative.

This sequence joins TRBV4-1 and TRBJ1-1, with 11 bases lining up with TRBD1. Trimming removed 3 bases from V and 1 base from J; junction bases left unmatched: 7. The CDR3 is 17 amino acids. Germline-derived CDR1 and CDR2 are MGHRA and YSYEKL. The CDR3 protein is CASSQRGQGGKNTEAFF. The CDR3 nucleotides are TGCGCCAGCAGCCAGAGGGGACAGGGGGGTAAGAACACTGAAGCTTTCTTT.

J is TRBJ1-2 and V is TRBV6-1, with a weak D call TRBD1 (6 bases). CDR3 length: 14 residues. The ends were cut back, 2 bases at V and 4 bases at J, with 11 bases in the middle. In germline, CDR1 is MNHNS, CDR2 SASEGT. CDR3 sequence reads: CASSEQTGAYGYTF. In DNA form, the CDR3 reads TGTGCCAGCAGTGAACAGACAGGAGCCTATGGCTACACCTTC.

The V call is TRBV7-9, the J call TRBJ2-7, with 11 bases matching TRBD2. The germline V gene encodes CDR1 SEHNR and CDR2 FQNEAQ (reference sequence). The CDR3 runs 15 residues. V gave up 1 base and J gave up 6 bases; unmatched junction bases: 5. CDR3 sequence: CASSLVVAGGLEQYF. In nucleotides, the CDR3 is TGTGCCAGCAGCTTAGTTGTAGCGGGGGGGCTCGAGCAGTACTTC.

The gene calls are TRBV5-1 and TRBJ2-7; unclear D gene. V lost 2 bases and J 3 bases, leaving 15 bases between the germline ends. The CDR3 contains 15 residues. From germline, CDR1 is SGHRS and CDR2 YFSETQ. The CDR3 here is CASSFDGTKNYEQYF. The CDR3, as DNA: TGCGCCAGCAGCTTCGATGGTACTAAGAACTACGAGCAGTACTTC. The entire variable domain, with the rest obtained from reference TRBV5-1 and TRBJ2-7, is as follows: KAGVTQTPRYLIKTRGQQVTLSCSPISGHRSVSWYQQTPGQGLQFLFEYFSETQRNKGNFPGRFSGRQFSNSRSEMNVSTLELGDSALYLCASSFDGTKNYEQYFGPGTRLTVT.

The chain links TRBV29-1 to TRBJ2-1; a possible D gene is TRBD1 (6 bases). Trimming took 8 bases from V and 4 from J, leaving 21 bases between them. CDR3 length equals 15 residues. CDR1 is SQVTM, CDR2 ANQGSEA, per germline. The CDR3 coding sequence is TGCAGCTCTCACGGGGACAAGCGCGGGTACAATGAGCAGTTCTTC. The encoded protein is CSSHGDKRGYNEQFF.

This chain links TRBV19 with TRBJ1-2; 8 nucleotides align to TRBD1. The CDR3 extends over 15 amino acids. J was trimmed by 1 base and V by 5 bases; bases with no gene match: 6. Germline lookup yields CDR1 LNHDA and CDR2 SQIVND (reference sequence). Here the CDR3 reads CASSGYRGGNYGYTF. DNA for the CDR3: TGTGCCAGTAGTGGGTACAGGGGGGGTAACTATGGCTACACCTTC.

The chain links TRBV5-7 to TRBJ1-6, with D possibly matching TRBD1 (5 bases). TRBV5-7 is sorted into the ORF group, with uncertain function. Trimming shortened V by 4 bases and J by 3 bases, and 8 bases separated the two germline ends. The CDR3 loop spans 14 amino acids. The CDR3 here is CASSLTDYNSPLHF. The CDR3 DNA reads TGTGCCAGCAGCCTGACAGACTATAATTCACCCCTCCACTTT.

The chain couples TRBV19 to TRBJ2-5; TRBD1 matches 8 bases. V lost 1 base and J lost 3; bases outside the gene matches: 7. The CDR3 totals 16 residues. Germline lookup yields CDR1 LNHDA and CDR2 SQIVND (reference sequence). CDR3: CASSIVQGAPKETQYF. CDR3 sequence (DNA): TGTGCCAGTAGTATAGTTCAGGGGGCGCCCAAAGAGACCCAGTACTTC.

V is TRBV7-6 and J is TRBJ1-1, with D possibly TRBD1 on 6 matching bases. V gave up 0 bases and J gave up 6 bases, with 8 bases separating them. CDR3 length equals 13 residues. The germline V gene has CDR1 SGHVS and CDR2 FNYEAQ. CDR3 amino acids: CASSLAGASEAFF. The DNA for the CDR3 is TGTGCCAGCAGCTTAGCGGGGGCCTCTGAAGCTTTCTTT. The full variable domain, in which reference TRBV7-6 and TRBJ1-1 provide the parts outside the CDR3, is GAGVSQSPRYKVTKRGQDVALRCDPISGHVSLYWYRQALGQGPEFLTYFNYEAQQDKSGLPNDRFSAERPEGSISTLTIQRTEQRDSAMYRCASSLAGASEAFFGQGTRLTVV.

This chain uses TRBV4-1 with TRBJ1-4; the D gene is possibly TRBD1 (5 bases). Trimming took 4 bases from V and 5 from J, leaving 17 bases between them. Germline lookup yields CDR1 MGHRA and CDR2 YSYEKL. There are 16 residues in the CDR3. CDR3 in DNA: TGCGCCAGCAGCCGGGATGCCGGGACTGCCAATGAAAAACTGTTTTTT. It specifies CASSRDAGTANEKLFF.

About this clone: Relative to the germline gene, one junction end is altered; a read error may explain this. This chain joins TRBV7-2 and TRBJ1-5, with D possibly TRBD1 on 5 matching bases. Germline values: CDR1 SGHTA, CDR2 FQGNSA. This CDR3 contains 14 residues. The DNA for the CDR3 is TGTGCCAGCAGCTATGACAGTAGCAGTCAGCCCCAGCATTTT. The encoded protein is CASSYDSSSQPQHF.

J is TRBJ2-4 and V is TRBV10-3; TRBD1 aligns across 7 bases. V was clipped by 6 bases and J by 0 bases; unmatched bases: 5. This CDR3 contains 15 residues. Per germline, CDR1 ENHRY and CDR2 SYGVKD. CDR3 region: CAISDDRVAKNIQYF. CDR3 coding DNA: TGTGCCATCAGCGATGACAGGGTAGCCAAAAACATTCAGTACTTC.

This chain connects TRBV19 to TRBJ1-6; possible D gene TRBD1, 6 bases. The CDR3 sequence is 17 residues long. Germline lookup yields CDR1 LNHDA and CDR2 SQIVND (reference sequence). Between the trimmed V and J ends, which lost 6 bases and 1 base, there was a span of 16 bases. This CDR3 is CASSPSTGNSYNSPLHF. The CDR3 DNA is TGTGCCAGTAGCCCTAGTACAGGGAATTCCTATAATTCACCCCTCCACTTT.

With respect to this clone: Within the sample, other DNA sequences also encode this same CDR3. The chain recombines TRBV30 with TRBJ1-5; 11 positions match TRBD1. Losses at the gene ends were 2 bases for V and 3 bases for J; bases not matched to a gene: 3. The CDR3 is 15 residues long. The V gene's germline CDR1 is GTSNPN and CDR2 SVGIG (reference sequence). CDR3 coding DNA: TGTGCCTGGAGTTGGGGACAGGGGGACAATCAGCCCCAGCATTTT. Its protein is CAWSWGQGDNQPQHF.

The CDR3 DNA follows: TGCGCCAGCAGCCAGGAGTACTCTGGGGCCAACGTCCTGACTTTC. Translated, it gives CASSQEYSGANVLTF. The V call is TRBV4-3, the J call TRBJ2-6; D uncertain. Looked up from germline, CDR1 is LGHNA and CDR2 is YSLEER. The CDR3 is made up of 15 amino acids. V lost 3 bases and J lost 0, with 6 bases in between.

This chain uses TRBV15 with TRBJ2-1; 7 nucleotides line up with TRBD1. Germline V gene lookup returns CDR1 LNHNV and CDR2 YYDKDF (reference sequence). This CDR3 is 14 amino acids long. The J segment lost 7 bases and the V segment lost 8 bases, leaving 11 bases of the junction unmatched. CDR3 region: CATGRDRKPNEQFF. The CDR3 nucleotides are TGTGCCACCGGAAGGGACAGAAAGCCGAATGAGCAGTTCTTC.

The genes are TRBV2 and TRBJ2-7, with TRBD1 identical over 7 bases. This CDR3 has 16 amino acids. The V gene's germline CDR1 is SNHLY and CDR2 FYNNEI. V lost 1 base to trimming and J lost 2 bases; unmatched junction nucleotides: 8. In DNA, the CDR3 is TGTGCCAGCAGTGAAGGAGGGGGCGAAGCCCCCTACGAGCAGTACTTC. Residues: CASSEGGGEAPYEQYF.

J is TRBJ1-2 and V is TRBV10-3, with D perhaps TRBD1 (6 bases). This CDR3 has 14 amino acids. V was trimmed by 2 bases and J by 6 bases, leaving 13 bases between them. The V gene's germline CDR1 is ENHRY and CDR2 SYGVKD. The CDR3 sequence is CAISENRVFDGYTF. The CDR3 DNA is TGTGCCATCAGTGAGAACAGGGTTTTCGATGGCTACACCTTC.

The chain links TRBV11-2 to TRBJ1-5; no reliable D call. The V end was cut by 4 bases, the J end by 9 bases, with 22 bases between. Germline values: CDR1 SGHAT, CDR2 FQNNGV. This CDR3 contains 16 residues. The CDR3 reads CASSSRGGRGVAPQHF. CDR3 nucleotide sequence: TGTGCCAGCAGCTCCCGCGGTGGACGGGGAGTGGCGCCCCAGCATTTT.

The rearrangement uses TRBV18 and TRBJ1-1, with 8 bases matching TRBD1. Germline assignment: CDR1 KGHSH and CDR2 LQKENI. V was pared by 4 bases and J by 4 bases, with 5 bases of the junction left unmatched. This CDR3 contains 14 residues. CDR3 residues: CASSRSTGGTEAFF. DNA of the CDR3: TGTGCCAGCTCACGGTCCACAGGGGGCACTGAAGCTTTCTTT.